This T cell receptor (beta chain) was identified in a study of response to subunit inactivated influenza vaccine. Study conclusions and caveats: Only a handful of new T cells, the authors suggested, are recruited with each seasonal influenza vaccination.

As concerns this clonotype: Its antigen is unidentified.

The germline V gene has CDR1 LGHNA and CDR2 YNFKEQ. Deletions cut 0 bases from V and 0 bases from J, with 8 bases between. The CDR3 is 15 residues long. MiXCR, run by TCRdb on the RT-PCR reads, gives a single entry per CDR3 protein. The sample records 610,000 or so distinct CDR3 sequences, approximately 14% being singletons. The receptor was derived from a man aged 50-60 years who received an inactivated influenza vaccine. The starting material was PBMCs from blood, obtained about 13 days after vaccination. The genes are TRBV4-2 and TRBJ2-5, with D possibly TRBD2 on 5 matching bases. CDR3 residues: CASSQDFSDQETQYF. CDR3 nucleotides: TGTGCCAGCAGCCAAGATTTTAGCGACCAAGAGACCCAGTACTTC.